The clone carrying this TCR beta chain was observed a single time. Its antigen remains unidentified. The data were obtained in a study of T cell responses to AZD1222 COVID-19 vaccine. The study, taken as a whole, reports: Most donors were white British and more were female, and clonal diversity was possibly underestimated.

The CDR3 extends over 15 amino acids. Germline V gene sequence: CDR1 KGHDR, CDR2 SFDVKD. V lost 6 bases, J lost 2 bases, and 13 bases lay in between. TCRdb's copy holds only in-frame clones and misses some; the assay was immunoSEQ multiplex PCR. This sample yields about 200,000 clones, of which approximately 90% are seen a single time; about 3.5% belongs to the top ten. The sample here was peripheral blood, taken 28 days after the second AZD1222 dose. The origin of this receptor is an adult who received the AZD1222 COVID-19 vaccine. The chain is built from TRBV24-1 and TRBJ2-1, with D tentatively TRBD1 (7 bases). In DNA, the CDR3 is TGTGCCACCAGTCCCGGAGGGGGCCCCTACAATGAGCAGTTCTTC. Translating gives CATSPGGGPYNEQFF.